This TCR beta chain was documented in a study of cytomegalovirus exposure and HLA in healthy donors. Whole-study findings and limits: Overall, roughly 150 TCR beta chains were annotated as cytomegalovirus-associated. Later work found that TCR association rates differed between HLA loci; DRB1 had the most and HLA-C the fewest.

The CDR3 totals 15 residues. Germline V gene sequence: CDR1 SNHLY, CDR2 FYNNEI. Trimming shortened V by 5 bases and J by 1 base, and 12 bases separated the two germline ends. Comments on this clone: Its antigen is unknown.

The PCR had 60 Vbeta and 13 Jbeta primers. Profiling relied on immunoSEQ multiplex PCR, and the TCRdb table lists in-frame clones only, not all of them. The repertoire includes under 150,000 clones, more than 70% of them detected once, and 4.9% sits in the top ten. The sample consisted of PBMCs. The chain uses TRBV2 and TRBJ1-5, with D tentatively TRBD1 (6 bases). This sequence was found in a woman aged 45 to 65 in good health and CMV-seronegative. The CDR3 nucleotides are TGTGCCAGCAGTCTGGGGAGGGGGAGCAATCAGCCCCAGCATTTT. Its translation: CASSLGRGSNQPQHF.